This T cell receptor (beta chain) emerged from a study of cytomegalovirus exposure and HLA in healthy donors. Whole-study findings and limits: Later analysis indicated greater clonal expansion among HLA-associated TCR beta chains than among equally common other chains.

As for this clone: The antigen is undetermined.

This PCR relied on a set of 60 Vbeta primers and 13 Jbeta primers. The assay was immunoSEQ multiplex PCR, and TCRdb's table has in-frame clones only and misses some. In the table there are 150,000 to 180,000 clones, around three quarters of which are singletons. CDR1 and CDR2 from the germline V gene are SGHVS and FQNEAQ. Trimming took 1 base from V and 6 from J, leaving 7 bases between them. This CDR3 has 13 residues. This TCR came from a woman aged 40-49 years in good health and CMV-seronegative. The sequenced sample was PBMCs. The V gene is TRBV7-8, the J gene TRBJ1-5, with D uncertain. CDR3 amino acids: CASSLGRGQPQHF. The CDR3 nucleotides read TGTGCCAGCAGCTTAGGTCGGGGTCAGCCCCAGCATTTT.